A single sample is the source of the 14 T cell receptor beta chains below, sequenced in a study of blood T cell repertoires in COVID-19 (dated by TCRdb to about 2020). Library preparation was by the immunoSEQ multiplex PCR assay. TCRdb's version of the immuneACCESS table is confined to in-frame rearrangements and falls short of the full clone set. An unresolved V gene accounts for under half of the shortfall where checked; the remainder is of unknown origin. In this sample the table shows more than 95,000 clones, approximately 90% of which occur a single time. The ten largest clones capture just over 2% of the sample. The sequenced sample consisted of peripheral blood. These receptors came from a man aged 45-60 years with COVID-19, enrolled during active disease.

The chain's CDR3 is CASELTAGAVETQYF. Here the CDR3 DNA reads TGTGCCAGTGAGCTGACAGCGGGAGCAGTAGAGACCCAGTACTTC. The gene calls are TRBV19 and TRBJ2-5; the match to TRBD2 covers 8 bases. The CDR3 extends over 15 amino acids. Trimming at V came to 8 bases and at J to 4 bases, leaving 12 bases not matched to a gene. The germline gives CDR1 LNHDA, CDR2 SQIVND (reference sequence).

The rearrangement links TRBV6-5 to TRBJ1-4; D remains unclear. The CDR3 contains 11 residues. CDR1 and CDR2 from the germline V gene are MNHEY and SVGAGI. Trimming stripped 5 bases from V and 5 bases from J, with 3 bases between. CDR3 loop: CASSQNEKLFF. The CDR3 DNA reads TGTGCCAGCAGTCAAAATGAAAAACTGTTTTTT.

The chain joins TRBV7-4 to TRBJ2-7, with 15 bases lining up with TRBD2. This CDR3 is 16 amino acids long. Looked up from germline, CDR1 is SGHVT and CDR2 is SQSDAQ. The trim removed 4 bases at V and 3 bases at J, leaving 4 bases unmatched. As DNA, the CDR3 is TGTGCCAGCAGCTCATGGGGACTAGCGGGAGGCTACGAGCAGTACTTC. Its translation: CASSSWGLAGGYEQYF.

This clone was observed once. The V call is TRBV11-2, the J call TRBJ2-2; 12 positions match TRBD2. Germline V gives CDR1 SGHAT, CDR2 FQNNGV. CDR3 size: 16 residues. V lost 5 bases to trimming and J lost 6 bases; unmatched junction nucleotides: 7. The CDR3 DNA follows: TGTGCCAGCAGCGCGAGACTAGCGGGAGTCCCCGGGGAGCTGTTTTTT. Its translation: CASSARLAGVPGELFF.

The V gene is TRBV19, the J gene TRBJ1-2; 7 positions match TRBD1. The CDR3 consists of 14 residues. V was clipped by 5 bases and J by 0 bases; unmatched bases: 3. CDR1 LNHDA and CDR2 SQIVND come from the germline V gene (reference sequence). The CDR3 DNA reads TGTGCCAGTAGTCGCCAGGGGGCTAACTATGGCTACACCTTC. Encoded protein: CASSRQGANYGYTF. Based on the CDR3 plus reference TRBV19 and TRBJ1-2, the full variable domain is DGGITQSPKYLFRKEGQNVTLSCEQNLNHDAMYWYRQDPGQGLRLIYYSQIVNDFQKGDIAEGYSVSREKKESFPLTVTSAQKNPTAFYLCASSRQGANYGYTFGSGTRLTVV.

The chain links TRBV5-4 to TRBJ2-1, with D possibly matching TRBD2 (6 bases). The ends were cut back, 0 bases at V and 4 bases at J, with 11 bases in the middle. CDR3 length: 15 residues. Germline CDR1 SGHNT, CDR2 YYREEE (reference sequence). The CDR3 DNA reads TGTGCCAGCAGCTTGGTCCTAGCGAAATACAATGAGCAGTTCTTC. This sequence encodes CASSLVLAKYNEQFF.

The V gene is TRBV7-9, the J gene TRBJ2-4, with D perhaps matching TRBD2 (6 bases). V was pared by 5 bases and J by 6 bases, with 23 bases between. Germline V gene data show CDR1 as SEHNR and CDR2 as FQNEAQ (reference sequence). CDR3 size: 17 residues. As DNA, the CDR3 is TGTGCCAGCAGCGATCCGGGACTGGACTCAGGGTTAAACATTCAGTACTTC. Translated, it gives CASSDPGLDSGLNIQYF.

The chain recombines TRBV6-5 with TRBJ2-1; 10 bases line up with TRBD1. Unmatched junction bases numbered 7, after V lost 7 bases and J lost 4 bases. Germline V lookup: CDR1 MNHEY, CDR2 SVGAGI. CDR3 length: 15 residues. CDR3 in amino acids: CASKRTGGSYNEQFF. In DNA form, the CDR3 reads TGTGCCAGCAAACGGACAGGGGGAAGTTACAATGAGCAGTTCTTC.

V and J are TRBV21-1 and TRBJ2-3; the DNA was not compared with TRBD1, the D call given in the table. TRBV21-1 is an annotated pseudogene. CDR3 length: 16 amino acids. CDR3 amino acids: CASSKLQGYFTDTQYF. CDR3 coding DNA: TGTGCCAGCAGCAAATTGCAGGGGTACTTCACAGATACGCAGTATTTT.

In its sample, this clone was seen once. The DNA of the CDR3 is TGTGCCAGCAGTGTCTATAGGGGACAGGGCACGAACGAGCAGTACTTC. This codes for CASSVYRGQGTNEQYF. This rearrangement joins TRBV6-1 to TRBJ2-7, with 9 bases identical to TRBD1. Germline V CDR1 and CDR2: MNHNS, SASEGT. The J segment lost 5 bases and the V segment lost 4 bases, leaving 12 bases of the junction unmatched. This CDR3 spans 16 amino acids.

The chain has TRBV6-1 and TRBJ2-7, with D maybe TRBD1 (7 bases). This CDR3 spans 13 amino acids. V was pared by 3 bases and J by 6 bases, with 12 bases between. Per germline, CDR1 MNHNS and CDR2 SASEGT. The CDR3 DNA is TGTGCCAGCAGTGAGGGGGGACAGCTCGAGCAGTACTTC. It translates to CASSEGGQLEQYF.

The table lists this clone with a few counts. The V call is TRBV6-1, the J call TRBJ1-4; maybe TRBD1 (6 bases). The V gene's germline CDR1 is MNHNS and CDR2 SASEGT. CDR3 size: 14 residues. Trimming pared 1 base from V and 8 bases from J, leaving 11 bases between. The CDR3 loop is CASSEEGVSEKLFF. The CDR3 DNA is TGTGCCAGCAGTGAAGAGGGGGTAAGCGAAAAACTGTTTTTT.

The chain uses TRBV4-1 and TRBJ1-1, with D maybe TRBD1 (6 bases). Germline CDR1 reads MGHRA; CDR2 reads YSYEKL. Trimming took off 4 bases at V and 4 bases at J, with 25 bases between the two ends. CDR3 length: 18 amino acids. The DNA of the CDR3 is TGCGCCAGCAGCCGACTCCCCGGGACACCAGTCTCGGGCACTGAAGCTTTCTTT. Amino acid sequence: CASSRLPGTPVSGTEAFF.

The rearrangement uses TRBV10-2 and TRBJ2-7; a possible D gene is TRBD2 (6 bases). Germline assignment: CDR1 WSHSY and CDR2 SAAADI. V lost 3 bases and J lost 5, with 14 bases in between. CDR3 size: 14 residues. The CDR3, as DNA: TGCGCCAGCAGTGATGGGCGGGGTCCCAACGAGCAGTACGTC. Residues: CASSDGRGPNEQYV.